In this sample, the clone carrying this TCR beta chain turned up a few times. Its matching antigen is unknown. Trimming took 7 bases from V and 0 from J, leaving 10 bases between them. The germline V gene has CDR1 SNHLY and CDR2 FYNNEI. The CDR3 sequence is 13 residues long. TCRdb re-derived calls from the reads in MiXCR, one entry per CDR3 protein. The sample lists 200,000 or so distinct CDR3 sequences, roughly 20% occurring once. The data stem from a study of T cell repertoires in cytomegalovirus infection. Study at large: Matching HLA type, along with CMV infection, was indicated by public TCR beta signatures. Study-wide points: The ex vivo response was dominated by HLA-C-restricted CMV-specific TCR beta clonotypes. Cumulative public TCR beta family frequency identified CMV carriers with the relevant HLA.

V is TRBV2 and J is TRBJ2-7, with a possible D match to TRBD1 (5 bases). The sequencing sample was made of PBMCs. The clonotype originates from a human donor in good health (CMV status not recorded). Some clones in this sample may be carry-over from other donors' samples. The CDR3 region has the DNA TGTGCCAGCAAGGTCCAGGGCTCCTACGAGCAGTACTTC. This translates into CASKVQGSYEQYF.